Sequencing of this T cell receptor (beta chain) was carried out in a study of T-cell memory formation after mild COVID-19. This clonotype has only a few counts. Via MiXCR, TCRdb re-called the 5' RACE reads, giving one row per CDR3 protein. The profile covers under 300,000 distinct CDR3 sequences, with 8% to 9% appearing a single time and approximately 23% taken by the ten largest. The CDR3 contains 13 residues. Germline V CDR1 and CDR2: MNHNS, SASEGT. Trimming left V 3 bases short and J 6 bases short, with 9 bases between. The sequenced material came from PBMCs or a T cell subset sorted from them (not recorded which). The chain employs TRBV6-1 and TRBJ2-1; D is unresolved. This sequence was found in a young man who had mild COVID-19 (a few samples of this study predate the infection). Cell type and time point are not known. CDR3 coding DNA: TGTGCCAGCAGTGATATTAACTTCAATGAGCAGTTCTTC. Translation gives CASSDINFNEQFF.